These 10 T cell receptor beta chains were sequenced from one sample in a study of T cell changes during pregnancy in multiple sclerosis. Some clones are missing from TCRdb's copy, which holds only in-frame ones; the method was immunoSEQ multiplex PCR. Of roughly 49,000 clones listed, 93% are singletons. The starting material was CD8+ T cells from peripheral blood mononuclear cells, obtained after pregnancy. These receptor sequences come from a female donor with multiple sclerosis, enrolled in a pregnancy study.

This sequence joins TRBV4-3 and TRBJ1-2; unclear D gene. The length of the CDR3 is 13 residues. V was cut by 1 base and J by 6 bases, with 9 bases left in between. Germline V gene data show CDR1 as LGHNA and CDR2 as YSLEER. The CDR3 is CASSQGGPNGYTF. As DNA, the CDR3 is TGCGCCAGCAGCCAAGGTGGGCCCAATGGCTACACCTTC.

The chain links TRBV4-1 to TRBJ2-1; TRBD2 aligns across 12 bases. The CDR3 is 17 amino acids. The junction had 14 bases not matched to a gene; V was cut back by 6 bases and J by 8 bases. The germline gives CDR1 MGHRA, CDR2 YSYEKL. CDR3 sequence reads: CASRPTSGGPTGDEQFF. CDR3 nucleotides: TGCGCCAGCAGACCGACTAGCGGGGGCCCAACCGGAGATGAGCAGTTCTTC.

The chain employs TRBV5-8 and TRBJ1-5, with D tentatively TRBD1 (6 bases). Germline V CDR1 and CDR2: SGHTS, YDEGEE. This CDR3 contains 13 residues. V was trimmed by 7 bases and J by 12 bases, leaving 20 bases between them. The CDR3 coding sequence is TGTGCCAGCGGACTTTACAGGGAAGAGGGCCAGCATTTT. Amino acids: CASGLYREEGQHF. The whole variable domain, filled in from reference TRBV5-8 and TRBJ1-5, reads EAGVTQSPTHLIKTRGQQATLRCSPISGHTSVYWYQQALGLGLQFLLWYDEGEERNRGNFPPRFSGRQFPNYSSELNVNALELEDSALYLCASGLYREEGQHFGDGTRLSIL.

V is TRBV27 and J is TRBJ2-1, with D tentatively TRBD2 (6 bases). The germline V and J ends were trimmed by 5 bases and 1 base, with 12 bases remaining between them. The CDR3 length is 15 residues. The germline V gene encodes CDR1 MNHEY and CDR2 SMNVEV (reference sequence). The chain's CDR3 is CASSKGTGSYNEQFF. CDR3 bases: TGTGCCAGCAGTAAGGGGACTGGATCCTACAATGAGCAGTTCTTC.

The chain uses TRBV9 and TRBJ2-7; D call uncertain. V shed 0 bases and J shed 3 bases, with 13 bases lying between them. The CDR3 has 15 residues. Germline CDR1 SGDLS, CDR2 YYNGEE. CDR3 protein: CASSVVAGSGYEQYF. Written as DNA, the CDR3 is TGTGCCAGCAGCGTAGTAGCCGGTTCTGGCTACGAGCAGTACTTC.

The V call is TRBV15, the J call TRBJ2-7; TRBD2 matches 9 bases. CDR1 and CDR2 (germline): LNHNV, YYDKDF (reference sequence). The CDR3 totals 14 residues. Trimming cost V 8 bases and J 0 bases; bases outside gene matches: 5. Here the CDR3 reads CATGAGGSSYEQYF. In DNA, the CDR3 is TGTGCCACCGGGGCGGGGGGGAGCTCCTACGAGCAGTACTTC.

This CDR3 is CASSPWTGPYNEQFF. Here the CDR3 DNA reads TGTGCCAGCAGTCCCTGGACAGGGCCCTACAATGAGCAGTTCTTC. The chain employs TRBV27 and TRBJ2-1; 8 nucleotides match TRBD1. Losses at the gene ends were 5 bases for V and 2 bases for J; bases not matched to a gene: 5. The CDR3 extends over 15 amino acids. The germline CDR1 and CDR2 sequences are MNHEY and SMNVEV (reference sequence).

The chain joins TRBV7-3 to TRBJ2-1, with D tentatively TRBD1 (6 bases). CDR3 length: 16 residues. V was clipped by 5 bases and J by 0 bases, with 14 bases between them. Germline V gene sequence: CDR1 SGHTA, CDR2 FQGTGA. The CDR3 coding sequence is TGTGCCAGCAGCCCCACAGGGTACAGCTCCTACAATGAGCAGTTCTTC. This translates into CASSPTGYSSYNEQFF.

This clone is a singleton in its sample. V and J are TRBV13 and TRBJ1-4; 11 nucleotides align to TRBD1. The V gene's germline CDR1 is PRHDT and CDR2 FYEKMQ (reference sequence). The J segment lost 6 bases and the V segment lost 5 bases, leaving 2 bases of the junction unmatched. The CDR3 has 14 amino acids. The chain's CDR3 is CASSPGQGDEKLFF. CDR3 nucleotide sequence: TGTGCCAGCAGCCCGGGACAGGGGGATGAAAAACTGTTTTTT.

CDR3 region: CASSPGEGFEQYF. The CDR3 DNA sequence: TGTGCCAGCAGCCCCGGGGAGGGCTTCGAGCAGTACTTC. J is TRBJ2-7 and V is TRBV7-6, with TRBD2 matching over 7 bases. Germline lookup yields CDR1 SGHVS and CDR2 FNYEAQ. After removal of 5 bases from V and 6 bases from J, the junction contained 7 bases not matched to a gene. The CDR3 totals 13 residues.